This TCR beta chain was profiled in a study of blood T cell repertoires in COVID-19. There are 13 residues in the CDR3. V was pared by 4 bases and J by 4 bases, with 4 bases of the junction left unmatched. From germline, CDR1 is SGHTS and CDR2 YDEGEE. This clone was seen only a few times. Recovered Cohort 3 donors showed two negative PCRs, clearance, or symptom resolution. This table comes from immunoSEQ multiplex PCR, and its TCRdb copy is limited to in-frame clones, with some not included. The repertoire holds under 300,000 clones, 88% seen once, with around 0.92% in the top ten. Sequenced material: PBMCs or T cells enriched from blood (not recorded which). This chain joins TRBV5-8 and TRBJ1-1, with 7 nucleotides matching TRBD1. This TCR was recovered from a woman in her 30s who had recovered from COVID-19. The CDR3 protein is CASSVQGFTEAFF. The CDR3 coding sequence is TGTGCCAGCAGCGTACAGGGGTTCACTGAAGCTTTCTTT.